This passage covers 8 T cell receptor beta chains from one sample sequenced in a study of blood T cell repertoires in COVID-19. Some clones are missing from TCRdb's copy, which holds only in-frame ones; the method was immunoSEQ multiplex PCR. The sample lists approximately 300,000 clones, 85% to 90% occurring once. Specimen: peripheral blood. These receptors were collected from a woman aged 40 to 49 with COVID-19, enrolled during active disease.

This chain links TRBV27 with TRBJ1-5; 9 bases agree with TRBD1. The CDR3 sequence is 16 residues long. J gave up 4 bases and V 6 bases, and 10 bases lay outside the gene matches. Germline V gives CDR1 MNHEY, CDR2 SMNVEV (reference sequence). The CDR3 is CASRALWDRANQPQHF. The CDR3 DNA is TGTGCCAGCAGGGCCCTTTGGGACAGGGCAAATCAGCCCCAGCATTTT.

The chain combines TRBV12-3 or TRBV12-4 with TRBJ1-1, with TRBD1 matching 7 bases. V lost 7 bases, J lost 6 bases, and 5 bases stayed unmatched. The CDR3 runs 12 residues. The CDR3 protein is CASTWTGSEAFF. As DNA, the CDR3 is TGTGCCAGCACTTGGACAGGTTCTGAAGCTTTCTTT.

This clone was counted a single time. The CDR3 sequence is CASSLYRGAGADTQYF. The CDR3 DNA follows: TGTGCCAGCAGCTTATACCGGGGGGCGGGCGCAGATACGCAGTATTTT. The chain links TRBV7-2 to TRBJ2-3; maybe TRBD2 (7 bases). CDR3 length: 16 amino acids. V lost 2 bases, J lost 4 bases, and 16 bases lay in between. From germline, CDR1 is SGHTA and CDR2 FQGNSA.

The gene calls are TRBV12-3 or TRBV12-4 and TRBJ1-1, with D possibly being TRBD1 (6 bases). Trimming stripped 8 bases from V and 1 base from J, with 11 bases between. CDR3 length: 13 residues. Written as DNA, the CDR3 is TGTGCCAGCGGCCTCAGGGGGAACACTGAAGCTTTCTTT. Protein product: CASGLRGNTEAFF.

The rearrangement joins TRBV7-9 to TRBJ1-1, with D unresolved. Trimming stripped 1 base from V and 7 bases from J, with 7 bases between. The CDR3 covers 12 residues. Germline CDR1 SEHNR, CDR2 FQNEAQ (reference sequence). CDR3 nucleotide sequence: TGTGCCAGCAGCTTAGTATCCAGTGAAGCTTTCTTT. It translates to CASSLVSSEAFF.

The chain is built from TRBV6-5 and TRBJ2-7; D gene unclear. V was shortened by 4 bases and J by 2 bases, with 15 bases between the two germline ends. The germline gives CDR1 MNHEY, CDR2 SVGAGI. The CDR3 totals 15 residues. CDR3 amino acids: CASSFLQIPPYEQYF. The CDR3 nucleotides read TGTGCCAGCAGTTTCCTCCAGATCCCACCCTACGAGCAGTACTTC.

V gene TRBV28 combines with J gene TRBJ2-3; possible D gene TRBD2, 6 bases. Germline V gives CDR1 MDHEN, CDR2 SYDVKM. V shed 5 bases and J shed 2 bases, with 17 bases lying between them. The CDR3 has 16 residues. This CDR3 reads CASSPQAAGLTDTQYF. CDR3 bases: TGTGCCAGCAGTCCCCAGGCCGCGGGACTCACAGATACGCAGTATTTT. The variable domain in full, completed from reference TRBV28 and TRBJ2-3, reads DVKVTQSSRYLVKRTGEKVFLECVQDMDHENMFWYRQDPGLGLRLIYFSYDVKMKEKGDIPEGYSVSREKKERFSLILESASTNQTSMYLCASSPQAAGLTDTQYFGPGTRLTVL.

The rearrangement uses TRBV6-5 and TRBJ2-2; 7 positions agree with TRBD1. This CDR3 contains 14 residues. V lost 9 bases and J lost 7; bases outside the gene matches: 11. The germline CDR1 and CDR2 sequences are MNHEY and SVGAGI. CDR3 bases: TGTGCCAGTTCTTCCGGACAGGAGAACGGGGAGCTGTTTTTT. Encoded protein: CASSSGQENGELFF.